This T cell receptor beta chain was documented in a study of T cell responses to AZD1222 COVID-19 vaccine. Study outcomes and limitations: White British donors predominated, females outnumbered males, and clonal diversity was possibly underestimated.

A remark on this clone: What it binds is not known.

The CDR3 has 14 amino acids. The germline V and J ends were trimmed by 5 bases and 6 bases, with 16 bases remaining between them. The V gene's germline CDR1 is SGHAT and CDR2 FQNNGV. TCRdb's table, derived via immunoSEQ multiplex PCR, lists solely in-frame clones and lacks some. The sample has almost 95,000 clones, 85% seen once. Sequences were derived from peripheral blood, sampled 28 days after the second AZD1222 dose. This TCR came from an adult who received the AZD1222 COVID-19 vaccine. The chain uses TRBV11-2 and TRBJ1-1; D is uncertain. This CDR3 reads CASSVKRREAEAFF. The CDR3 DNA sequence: TGTGCCAGCAGCGTAAAGAGGAGGGAGGCTGAAGCTTTCTTT.